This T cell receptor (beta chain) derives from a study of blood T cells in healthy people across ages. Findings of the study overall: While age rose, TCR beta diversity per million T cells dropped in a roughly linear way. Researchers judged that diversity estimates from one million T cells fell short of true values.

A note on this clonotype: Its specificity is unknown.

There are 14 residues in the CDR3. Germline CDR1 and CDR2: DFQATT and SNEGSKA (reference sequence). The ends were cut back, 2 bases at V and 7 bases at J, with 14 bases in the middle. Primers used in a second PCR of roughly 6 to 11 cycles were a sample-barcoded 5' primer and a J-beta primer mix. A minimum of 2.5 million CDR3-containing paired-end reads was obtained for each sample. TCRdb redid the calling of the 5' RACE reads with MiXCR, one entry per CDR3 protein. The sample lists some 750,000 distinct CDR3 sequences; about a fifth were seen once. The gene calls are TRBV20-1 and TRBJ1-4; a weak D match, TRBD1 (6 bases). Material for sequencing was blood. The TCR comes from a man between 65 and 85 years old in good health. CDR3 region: CSARHTRDTEKLFF. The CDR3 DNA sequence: TGCAGTGCTAGACATACCCGGGACACTGAAAAACTGTTTTTT.